This TCR beta chain came from a study of T cells after yellow fever vaccination. Study overall: Any fraction with a low cell number was prepared using SMART-Seq v4 Ultra Low Input.

Trimming at V came to 6 bases and at J to 2 bases, leaving 4 bases not matched to a gene. The CDR3 contains 14 residues. Germline V gives CDR1 MNHNS, CDR2 SASEGT. Study-wide findings and caveats: It was the secondary response that reached its peak faster, day 5 versus 15, but it was weaker. Just a small share of clonotypes turned up in the CD4 compartment as well as the CD8 compartment.

TCR cDNA was made by 5'RACE template switching, adding a universal primer site and UMIs. MiXCR, run by TCRdb on the 5' RACE reads, gives a single entry per CDR3 protein. This sample has hundreds of thousands of distinct CDR3 sequences; approximately 12% occur once, and the top ten carry over 12%. This clonotype was counted only a few times. Its antigen is currently unknown. This sequence joins TRBV6-1 and TRBJ2-7, with TRBD1 matching 10 bases. The material sequenced was PBMCs, taken on the day of the yellow fever booster vaccination. This receptor was obtained from a man aged 25 to 40 who received the YFV17D yellow fever vaccine. CDR3 protein: CASRPGQGPYEQYF. Here the CDR3 DNA reads TGTGCCAGCAGACCGGGACAGGGGCCCTACGAGCAGTACTTC.